The 13 T cell receptor beta chains in this list originate from one sample, sequenced in a study of beta chain features in type 1 diabetes. Study-level results: TCRB CDR3s from Type 1 diabetes patients were moderately but significantly shorter in all four CD4+ subsets.

These receptors have no identified antigens. The entirety of the isolated RNA underwent reverse transcription, so expressed TCRB transcripts were sequenced. Method: immunoSEQ multiplex PCR; TCRdb's copy keeps in-frame clones and lacks some. The table lists about 360,000 clones, 10% to 15% of them singletons, with approximately 0.01% in the top ten. The sequenced sample was naive CD4+ T cells from blood. These receptors all come from a young woman with type 1 diabetes.

V and J are TRBV30 and TRBJ2-1, with D perhaps TRBD2 (5 bases). CDR3 size: 16 residues. Germline lookup yields CDR1 GTSNPN and CDR2 SVGIG (reference sequence). V shed 2 bases and J shed 0 bases, with 14 bases lying between them. CDR3 DNA: TGTGCCTGGAGTCGGACTGGTCGCAGCTCCTACAATGAGCAGTTCTTC. Translation gives CAWSRTGRSSYNEQFF.

This clone came up a few times. The V and J genes are TRBV6-5 and TRBJ2-5, with D perhaps matching TRBD2 (5 bases). The CDR3 has 14 amino acids. V was cut by 5 bases and J by 1 base, with 11 bases left in between. Germline lookup yields CDR1 MNHEY and CDR2 SVGAGI. For the CDR3, the DNA is TGTGCCAGCAGTCGGAGGACTGTCCAAGAGACCCAGTACTTC. Residues: CASSRRTVQETQYF.

The chain recombines TRBV18 with TRBJ2-7; possibly TRBD2 for D (6 bases). Trimming stripped 2 bases from V and 5 bases from J, with 19 bases between. Germline CDR1 is KGHSH and CDR2 is LQKENI. The CDR3 runs 16 residues. The CDR3 DNA reads TGTGCCAGCTCACCAGTCCAGGGAACGGGAGTCGACGAGCAGTACTTC. This translates into CASSPVQGTGVDEQYF. Drawing the rest from reference TRBV18 and TRBJ2-7, the complete variable domain is NAGVMQNPRHLVRRRGQEARLRCSPMKGHSHVYWYRQLPEEGLKFMVYLQKENIIDESGMPKERFSAEFPKEGPSILRIQQVVRGDSAAYFCASSPVQGTGVDEQYFGPGTRLTVT.

This clone was found a few times. This chain joins TRBV27 and TRBJ1-1, with D possibly matching TRBD1 (6 bases). Trimming shortened V by 1 base and J by 11 bases, and 14 bases separated the two germline ends. The CDR3 is 13 amino acids. CDR1 and CDR2 from the germline V gene are MNHEY and SMNVEV (reference sequence). The CDR3 protein is CASSLLGSQGAFF. CDR3 coding DNA: TGTGCCAGCAGTTTATTGGGATCACAGGGCGCTTTCTTT.

The chain recombines TRBV4-1 with TRBJ2-5; 7 nucleotides align to TRBD1. This CDR3 has 13 amino acids. Germline V gene data show CDR1 as MGHRA and CDR2 as YSYEKL. V was clipped by 4 bases and J by 3 bases; unmatched bases: 2. The CDR3 loop is CASSLGQKETQYF. The CDR3 coding sequence is TGCGCCAGCAGCCTGGGACAGAAAGAGACCCAGTACTTC.

The genes are TRBV7-2 and TRBJ1-5; a weak D match, TRBD1 (6 bases). V lost 4 bases, J lost 9 bases, and 16 bases lay in between. CDR3 length: 14 amino acids. Germline CDR1 SGHTA, CDR2 FQGNSA. The CDR3 region is CASSSRQVPGPQHF. The CDR3 DNA is TGTGCCAGCAGCTCTCGACAGGTTCCAGGGCCCCAGCATTTT.

The J gene is TRBJ2-3, the V gene TRBV5-1, with D tentatively TRBD2 (7 bases). Germline values: CDR1 SGHRS, CDR2 YFSETQ. The germline V and J ends were trimmed by 0 bases and 3 bases, with 14 bases remaining between them. The CDR3 is 16 residues long. CDR3 protein: CASSLAAEGGTDTQYF. CDR3 nucleotide sequence: TGCGCCAGCAGCTTGGCCGCGGAGGGGGGGACAGATACGCAGTATTTT.

The chain is built from TRBV11-2 and TRBJ2-7; 9 bases are shared with TRBD1. The CDR3 runs 15 residues. Germline lookup yields CDR1 SGHAT and CDR2 FQNNGV. The J segment lost 3 bases and the V segment lost 4 bases, leaving 7 bases of the junction unmatched. CDR3 nucleotide sequence: TGTGCCAGCAGCTCCCGGGACAGGGCAATCTACGAGCAGTACTTC. As protein: CASSSRDRAIYEQYF.

This clone was picked up a small number of times. The rearrangement joins TRBV7-6 to TRBJ2-7, with TRBD2 identical over 7 bases. V was clipped by 5 bases and J by 3 bases; unmatched bases: 13. CDR3 size: 16 residues. Per germline, CDR1 SGHVS and CDR2 FNYEAQ. CDR3 sequence: CASSPLKGGGYYEQYF. The CDR3 coding sequence is TGTGCCAGCAGCCCGCTTAAAGGCGGGGGATACTACGAGCAGTACTTC.

J is TRBJ2-5 and V is TRBV10-3; 10 bases agree with TRBD2. J gave up 4 bases and V 2 bases, and 4 bases lay outside the gene matches. CDR1 is ENHRY, CDR2 SYGVKD, per germline. CDR3 length: 15 residues. CDR3 sequence: CAISEAASGRETQYF. DNA for the CDR3: TGTGCCATCAGTGAGGCTGCTAGCGGGAGAGAGACCCAGTACTTC.

This chain connects TRBV7-2 to TRBJ1-5; tentatively, D is TRBD1 (6 bases). Trimming took 4 bases from V and 0 from J, leaving 16 bases between them. The CDR3 totals 17 residues. Germline V gene sequence: CDR1 SGHTA, CDR2 FQGNSA. CDR3 bases: TGTGCCAGCAGCTCGGGACACTTACTCTATAGCAATCAGCCCCAGCATTTT. Protein: CASSSGHLLYSNQPQHF.

This clone was found a few times. The V gene is TRBV19, the J gene TRBJ2-3, with 14 bases matching TRBD2. The CDR3 loop spans 17 amino acids. Germline values: CDR1 LNHDA, CDR2 SQIVND (reference sequence). Trimming at V came to 4 bases and at J to 2 bases, leaving 5 bases not matched to a gene. CDR3 bases: TGTGCCAGTAGTACAGGACTAGCGGGGGGTTTCACAGATACGCAGTATTTT. It is translated as CASSTGLAGGFTDTQYF.

This clone was seen a handful of times. V usage is TRBV18 and J usage is TRBJ2-6; possibly TRBD2 for D (6 bases). CDR3 size: 16 residues. CDR1 is KGHSH and CDR2 is LQKENI in the germline V gene. The V end was cut by 1 base, the J end by 1 base, with 8 bases between. DNA for the CDR3: TGTGCCAGCTCACCACAGCGGGCGTCTGGGGCCAACGTCCTGACTTTC. Protein product: CASSPQRASGANVLTF.